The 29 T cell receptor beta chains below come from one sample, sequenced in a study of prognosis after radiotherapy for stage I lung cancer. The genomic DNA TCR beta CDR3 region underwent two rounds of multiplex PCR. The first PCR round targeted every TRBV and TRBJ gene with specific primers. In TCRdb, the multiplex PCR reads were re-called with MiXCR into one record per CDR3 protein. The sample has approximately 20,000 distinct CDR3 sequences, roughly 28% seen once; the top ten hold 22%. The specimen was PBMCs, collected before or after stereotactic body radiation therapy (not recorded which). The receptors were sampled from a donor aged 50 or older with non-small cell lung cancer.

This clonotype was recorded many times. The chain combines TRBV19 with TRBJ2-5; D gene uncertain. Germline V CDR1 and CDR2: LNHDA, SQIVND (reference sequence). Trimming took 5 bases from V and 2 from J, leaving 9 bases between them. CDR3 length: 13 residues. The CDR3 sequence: CASSPRLQETQYF. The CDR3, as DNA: TGTGCCAGTAGTCCGCGCCTTCAAGAGACCCAGTACTTC.

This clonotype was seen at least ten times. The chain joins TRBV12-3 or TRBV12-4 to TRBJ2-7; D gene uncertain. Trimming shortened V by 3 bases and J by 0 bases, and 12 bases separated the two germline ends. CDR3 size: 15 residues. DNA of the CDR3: TGTGCCAGCAGTTTTGCTACGGTGGGCTCCTACGAGCAGTACTTC. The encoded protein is CASSFATVGSYEQYF.

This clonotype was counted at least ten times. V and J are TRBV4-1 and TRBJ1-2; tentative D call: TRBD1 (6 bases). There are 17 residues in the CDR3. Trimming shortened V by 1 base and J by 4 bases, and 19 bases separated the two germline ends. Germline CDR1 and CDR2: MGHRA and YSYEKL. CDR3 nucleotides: TGCGCCAGCAGCCAAGGGCCAGGACAGACGTCCCCCTATGGCTACACCTTC. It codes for CASSQGPGQTSPYGYTF.

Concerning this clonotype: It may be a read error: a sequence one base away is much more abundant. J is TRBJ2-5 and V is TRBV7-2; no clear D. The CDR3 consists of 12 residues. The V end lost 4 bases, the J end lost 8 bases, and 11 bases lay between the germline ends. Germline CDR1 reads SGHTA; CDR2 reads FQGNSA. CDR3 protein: CASSSYSDTQYF. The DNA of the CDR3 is TGTGCCAGCAGCTCATACAGTGATACCCAGTACTTC.

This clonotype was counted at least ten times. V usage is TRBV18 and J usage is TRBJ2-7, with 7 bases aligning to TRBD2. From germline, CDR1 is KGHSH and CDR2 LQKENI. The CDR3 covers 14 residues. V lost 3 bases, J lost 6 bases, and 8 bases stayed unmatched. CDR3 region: CASSPLAGEAEQYF. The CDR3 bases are TGTGCCAGCTCACCCTTGGCGGGAGAGGCCGAGCAGTACTTC.

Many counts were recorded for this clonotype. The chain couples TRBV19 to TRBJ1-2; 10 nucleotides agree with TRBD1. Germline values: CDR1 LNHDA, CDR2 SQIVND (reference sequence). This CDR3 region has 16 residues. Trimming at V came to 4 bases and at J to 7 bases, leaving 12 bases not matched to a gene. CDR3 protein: CASSTRDRGVFGGYTF. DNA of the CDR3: TGTGCCAGTAGTACCAGGGACAGGGGAGTTTTTGGTGGCTACACCTTC. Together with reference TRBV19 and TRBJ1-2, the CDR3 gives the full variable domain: DGGITQSPKYLFRKEGQNVTLSCEQNLNHDAMYWYRQDPGQGLRLIYYSQIVNDFQKGDIAEGYSVSREKKESFPLTVTSAQKNPTAFYLCASSTRDRGVFGGYTFGSGTRLTVV.

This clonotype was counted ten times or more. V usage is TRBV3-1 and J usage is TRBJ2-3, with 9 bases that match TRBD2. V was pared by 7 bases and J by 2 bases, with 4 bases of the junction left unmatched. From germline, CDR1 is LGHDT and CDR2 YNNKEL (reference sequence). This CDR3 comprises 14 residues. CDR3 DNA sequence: TGTGCCAGCAACCTAGCGGGGACCACAGATACGCAGTATTTT. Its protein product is CASNLAGTTDTQYF.

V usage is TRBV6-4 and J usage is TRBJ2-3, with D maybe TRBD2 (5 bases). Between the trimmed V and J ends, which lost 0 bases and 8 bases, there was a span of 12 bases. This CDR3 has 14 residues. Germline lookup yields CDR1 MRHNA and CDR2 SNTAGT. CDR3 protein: CASSDSGDSVTQYF. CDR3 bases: TGTGCCAGCAGTGACTCGGGAGATTCGGTTACGCAGTATTTT.

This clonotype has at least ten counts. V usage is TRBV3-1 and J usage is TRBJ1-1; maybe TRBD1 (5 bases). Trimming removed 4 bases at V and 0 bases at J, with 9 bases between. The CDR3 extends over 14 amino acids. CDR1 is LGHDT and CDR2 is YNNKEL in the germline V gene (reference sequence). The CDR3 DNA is TGTGCCAGCAGCCTCCAGGGAGTGAACACTGAAGCTTTCTTT. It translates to CASSLQGVNTEAFF.

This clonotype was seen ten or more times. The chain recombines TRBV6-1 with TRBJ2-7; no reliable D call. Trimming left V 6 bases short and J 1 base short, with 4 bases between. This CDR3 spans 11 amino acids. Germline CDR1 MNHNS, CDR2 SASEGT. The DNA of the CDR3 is TGTGCCAGCAGGCGTTCCTACGAGCAGTACTTC. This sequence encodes CASRRSYEQYF.

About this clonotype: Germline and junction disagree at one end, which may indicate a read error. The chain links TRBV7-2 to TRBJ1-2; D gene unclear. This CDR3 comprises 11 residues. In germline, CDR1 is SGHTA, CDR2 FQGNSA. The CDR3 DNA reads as TGTGCCAGCAGTGCTGGTAGTGGCCACACCTTC. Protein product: CASSAGSGHTF.

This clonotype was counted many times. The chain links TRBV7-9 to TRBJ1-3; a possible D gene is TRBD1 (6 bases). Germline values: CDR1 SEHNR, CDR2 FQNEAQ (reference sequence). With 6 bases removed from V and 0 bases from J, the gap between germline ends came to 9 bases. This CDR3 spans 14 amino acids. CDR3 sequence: CASRGDISGNTIYF. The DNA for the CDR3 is TGTGCCAGCAGAGGGGACATCTCTGGAAACACCATATATTTT.

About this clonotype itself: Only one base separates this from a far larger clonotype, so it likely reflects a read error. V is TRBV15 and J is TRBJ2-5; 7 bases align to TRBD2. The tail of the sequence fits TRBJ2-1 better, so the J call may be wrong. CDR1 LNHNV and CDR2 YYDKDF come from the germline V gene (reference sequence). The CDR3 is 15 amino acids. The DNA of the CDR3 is TGTGCCACCAGCGTAAGCGGGGTGAACTACAATGAGCAGTTCTTC. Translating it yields CATSVSGVNYNEQFF.

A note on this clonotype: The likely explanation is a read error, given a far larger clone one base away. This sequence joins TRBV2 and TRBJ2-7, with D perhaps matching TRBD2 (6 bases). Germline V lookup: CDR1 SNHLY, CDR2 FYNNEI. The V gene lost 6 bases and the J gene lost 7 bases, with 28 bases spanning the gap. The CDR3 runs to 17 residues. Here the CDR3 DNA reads TGTGCCAGCAGGGAGATCAGGGACGGGGGATCCTACAATGAGCAGTACTTC. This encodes CASREIRDGGSYNEQYF.

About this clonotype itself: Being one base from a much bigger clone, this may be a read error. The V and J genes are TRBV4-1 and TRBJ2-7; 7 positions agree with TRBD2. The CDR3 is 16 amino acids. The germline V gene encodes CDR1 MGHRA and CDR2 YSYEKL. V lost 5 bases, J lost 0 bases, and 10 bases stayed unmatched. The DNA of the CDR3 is TGCGCCAGCAGCAAAGGGCGCGGGGGAAGCTCCTACGAGCAGTACTTC. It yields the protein CASSKGRGGSSYEQYF.

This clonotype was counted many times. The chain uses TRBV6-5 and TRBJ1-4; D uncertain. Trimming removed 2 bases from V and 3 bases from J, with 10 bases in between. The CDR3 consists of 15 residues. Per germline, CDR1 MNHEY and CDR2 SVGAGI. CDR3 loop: CASSYIGLPNEKLFF. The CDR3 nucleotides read TGTGCCAGCAGTTACATTGGACTCCCTAATGAAAAACTGTTTTTT.

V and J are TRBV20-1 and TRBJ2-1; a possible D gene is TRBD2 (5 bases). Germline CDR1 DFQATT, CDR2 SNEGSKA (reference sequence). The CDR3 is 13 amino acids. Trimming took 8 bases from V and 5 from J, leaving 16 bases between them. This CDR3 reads CSWELVIDNEQFF. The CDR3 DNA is TGCAGTTGGGAACTAGTTATCGACAATGAGCAGTTCTTC.

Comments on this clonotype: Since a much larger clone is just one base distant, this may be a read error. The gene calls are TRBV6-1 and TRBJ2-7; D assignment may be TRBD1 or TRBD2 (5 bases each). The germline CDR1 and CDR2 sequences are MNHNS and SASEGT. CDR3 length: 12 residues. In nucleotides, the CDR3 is TGTGCCAGCAGCCCCTTTTGGGACGATCAGTACTTC. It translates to CASSPFWDDQYF.

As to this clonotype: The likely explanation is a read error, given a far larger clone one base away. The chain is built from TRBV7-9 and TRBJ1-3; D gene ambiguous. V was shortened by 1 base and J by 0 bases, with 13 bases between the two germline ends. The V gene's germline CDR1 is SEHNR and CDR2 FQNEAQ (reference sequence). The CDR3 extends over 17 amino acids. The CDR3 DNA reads TGTGCCAGCAGCTTAGTGGTTCGCAGACTCTCTGGAAACACCATATATTTT. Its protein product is CASSLVVRRLSGNTIYF.

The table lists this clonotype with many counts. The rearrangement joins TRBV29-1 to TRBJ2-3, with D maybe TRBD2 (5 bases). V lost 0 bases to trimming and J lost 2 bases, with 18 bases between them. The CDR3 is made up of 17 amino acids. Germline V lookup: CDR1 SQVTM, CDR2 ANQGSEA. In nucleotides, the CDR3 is TGCAGCGTTGAAGATCCGGATAGCGCAAGTCCCACAGATACGCAGTATTTT. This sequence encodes CSVEDPDSASPTDTQYF.

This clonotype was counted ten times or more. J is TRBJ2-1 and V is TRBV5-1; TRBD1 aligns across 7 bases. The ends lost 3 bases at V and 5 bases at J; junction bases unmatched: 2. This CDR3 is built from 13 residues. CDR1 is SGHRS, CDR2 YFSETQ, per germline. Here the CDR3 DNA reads TGCGCCAGCAGCTATACAGGGGACAATGAGCAGTTCTTC. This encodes CASSYTGDNEQFF.

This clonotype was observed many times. Here the CDR3 reads CASSVPGGLNTGELFF. Written as DNA, the CDR3 is TGTGCCAGCAGCGTCCCCGGGGGGCTCAACACCGGGGAGCTGTTTTTT. The gene calls are TRBV11-2 and TRBJ2-2; the D gene is possibly TRBD2 (7 bases). V gave up 5 bases and J gave up 2 bases, with 15 bases separating them. This CDR3 contains 16 residues. Germline CDR1 reads SGHAT; CDR2 reads FQNNGV.

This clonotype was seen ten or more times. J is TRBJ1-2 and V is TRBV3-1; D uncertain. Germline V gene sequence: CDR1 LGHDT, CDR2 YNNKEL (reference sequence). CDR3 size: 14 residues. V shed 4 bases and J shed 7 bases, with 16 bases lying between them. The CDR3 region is CASSRTGPGIGYTF. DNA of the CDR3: TGTGCCAGCAGCCGGACGGGCCCAGGTATTGGCTACACCTTC.

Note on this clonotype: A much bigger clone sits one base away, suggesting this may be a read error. The CDR3 DNA sequence: TGTTCCAGCAGTGAATCTCTAGGGGTGGATACTGAAGCTTTCTTT. Translating it yields CSSSESLGVDTEAFF. This sequence joins TRBV25-1 and TRBJ1-1, with D possibly being TRBD1 (5 bases). Germline CDR1 reads MGHDK; CDR2 reads SYGVNS. The CDR3 is 15 residues long.

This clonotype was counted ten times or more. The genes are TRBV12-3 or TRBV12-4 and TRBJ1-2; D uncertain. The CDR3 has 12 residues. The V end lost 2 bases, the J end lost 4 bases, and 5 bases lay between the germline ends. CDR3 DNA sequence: TGTGCCAGCAGTTTACGAGCCTATGGCTACACCTTC. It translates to CASSLRAYGYTF.

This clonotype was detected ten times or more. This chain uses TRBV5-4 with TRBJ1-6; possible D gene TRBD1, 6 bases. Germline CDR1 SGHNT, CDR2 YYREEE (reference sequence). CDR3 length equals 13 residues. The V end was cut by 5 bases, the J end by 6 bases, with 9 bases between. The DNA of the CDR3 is TGTGCCAGCAGTGGACAGCCTAATTCACCCCTCCACTTT. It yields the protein CASSGQPNSPLHF.

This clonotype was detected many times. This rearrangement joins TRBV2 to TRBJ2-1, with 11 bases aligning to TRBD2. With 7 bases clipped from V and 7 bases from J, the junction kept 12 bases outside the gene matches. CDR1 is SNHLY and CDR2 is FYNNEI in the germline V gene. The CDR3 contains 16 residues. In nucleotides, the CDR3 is TGTGCCAGCAAATTAGCGGGAGGGGCTGGCGGGAATGAGCAGTTCTTC. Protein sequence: CASKLAGGAGGNEQFF. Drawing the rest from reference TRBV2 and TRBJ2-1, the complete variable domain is EPEVTQTPSHQVTQMGQEVILRCVPISNHLYFYWYRQILGQKVEFLVSFYNNEISEKSEIFDDQFSVERPDGSNFTLKIRSTKLEDSAMYFCASKLAGGAGGNEQFFGPGTRLTVL.

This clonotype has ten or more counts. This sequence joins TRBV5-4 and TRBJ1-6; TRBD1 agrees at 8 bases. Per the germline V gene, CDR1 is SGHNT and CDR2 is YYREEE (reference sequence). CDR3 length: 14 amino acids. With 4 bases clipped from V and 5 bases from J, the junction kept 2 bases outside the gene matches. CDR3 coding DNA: TGTGCCAGCAGCCTACAGGGGGATAATTCACCCCTCCACTTT. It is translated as CASSLQGDNSPLHF.

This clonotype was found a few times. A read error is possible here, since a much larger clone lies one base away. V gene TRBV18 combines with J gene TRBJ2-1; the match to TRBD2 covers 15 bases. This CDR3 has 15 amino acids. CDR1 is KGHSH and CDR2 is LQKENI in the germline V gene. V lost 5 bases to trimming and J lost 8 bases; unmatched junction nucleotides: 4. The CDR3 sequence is CASSRTSGRVDEQFF. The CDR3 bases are TGTGCCAGCTCAAGGACTAGCGGGAGGGTAGATGAGCAGTTCTTC.